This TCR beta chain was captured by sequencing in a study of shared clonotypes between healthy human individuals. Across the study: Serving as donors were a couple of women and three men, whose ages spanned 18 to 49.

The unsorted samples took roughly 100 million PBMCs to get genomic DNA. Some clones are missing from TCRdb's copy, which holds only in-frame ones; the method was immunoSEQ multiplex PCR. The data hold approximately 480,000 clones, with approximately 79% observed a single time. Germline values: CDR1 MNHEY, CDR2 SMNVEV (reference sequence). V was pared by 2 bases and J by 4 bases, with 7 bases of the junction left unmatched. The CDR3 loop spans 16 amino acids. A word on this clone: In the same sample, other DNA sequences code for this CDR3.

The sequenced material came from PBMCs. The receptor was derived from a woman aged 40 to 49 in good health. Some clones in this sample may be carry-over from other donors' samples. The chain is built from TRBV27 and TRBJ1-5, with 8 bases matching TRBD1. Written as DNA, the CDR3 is TGTGCCAGCAGTTTACGGGGGGACAGGTCAAATCAGCCCCAGCATTTT. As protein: CASSLRGDRSNQPQHF.